This TCR beta chain was sequenced for a study of blood T cell repertoires in COVID-19. Some clones are missing from TCRdb's copy, which holds only in-frame ones; the method was immunoSEQ multiplex PCR. The sample shows around 100,000 clones, roughly nine tenths of them seen only once. The V and J ends lost 2 bases and 8 bases respectively, with 16 bases between them. Germline-derived CDR1 and CDR2 are SGHRS and YFSETQ. The CDR3 spans 14 residues. This receptor was identified in a man between 45 and 60 years old with acute or convalescent COVID-19. This chain joins TRBV5-1 and TRBJ1-2; a possible D gene is TRBD1 (6 bases). Sample: peripheral blood. For the CDR3, the DNA is TGCGCCAGCAGCTTTCAACAGGGAGATAGCGGCTACACCTTC. Protein: CASSFQQGDSGYTF.